This TCR beta chain was captured in a study of CD8 T cells in ankylosing spondylitis. Notes on the study in general: What appeared characteristic of ankylosing spondylitis blood was a TCR beta motif of under 10 highly homologous variants.

TCRdb reprocessed the 5' RACE reads with MiXCR, giving one entry per CDR3 protein. This table holds around 340,000 distinct CDR3 sequences, 20% found once. Concerning this clonotype itself: Its antigen is still unknown.

Sequencing was performed on blood, either unsorted or a sorted T cell fraction (not recorded which). The receptor was isolated from a male donor with ankylosing spondylitis or in good health (not recorded which).

CDR3 sequence reads: CASSLGQAEQYF. CDR3 DNA: TGTGCCAGCAGCCTTGGACAGGCCGAGCAGTACTTC. The V gene is TRBV7-9, the J gene TRBJ2-7; 7 nucleotides match TRBD1. In germline, CDR1 is SEHNR, CDR2 FQNEAQ (reference sequence). CDR3 length: 12 amino acids. The V and J ends lost 5 bases and 6 bases, in that order; junction bases with no gene match: 4.